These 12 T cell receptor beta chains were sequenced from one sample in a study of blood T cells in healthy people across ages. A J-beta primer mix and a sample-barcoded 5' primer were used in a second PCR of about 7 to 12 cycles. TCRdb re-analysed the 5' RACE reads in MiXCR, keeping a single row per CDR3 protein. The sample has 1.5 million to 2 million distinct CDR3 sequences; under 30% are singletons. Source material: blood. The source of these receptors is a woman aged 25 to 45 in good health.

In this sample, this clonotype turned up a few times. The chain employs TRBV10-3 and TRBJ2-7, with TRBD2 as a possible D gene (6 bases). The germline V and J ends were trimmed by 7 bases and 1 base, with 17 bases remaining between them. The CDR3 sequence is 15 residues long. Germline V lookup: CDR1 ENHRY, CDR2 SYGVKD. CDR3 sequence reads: CAIIPVGRGSYEQYF. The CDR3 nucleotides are TGTGCCATCATCCCCGTGGGGCGGGGATCCTACGAGCAGTACTTC.

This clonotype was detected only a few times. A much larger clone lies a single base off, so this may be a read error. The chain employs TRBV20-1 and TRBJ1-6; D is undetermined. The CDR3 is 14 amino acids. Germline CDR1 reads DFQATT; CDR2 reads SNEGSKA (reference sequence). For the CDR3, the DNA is TGCAGTGCTAGTGGAGGGTACGTTAGTTCACCCCCCCACTTT. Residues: CSASGGYVSSPPHF.

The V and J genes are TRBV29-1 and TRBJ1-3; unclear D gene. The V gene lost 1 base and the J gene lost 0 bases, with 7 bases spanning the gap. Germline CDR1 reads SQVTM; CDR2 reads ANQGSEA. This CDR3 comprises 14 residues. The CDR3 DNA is TGCAGCGTTGAAGCGGGATACTCTGGAAACACCATATATTTT. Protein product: CSVEAGYSGNTIYF.

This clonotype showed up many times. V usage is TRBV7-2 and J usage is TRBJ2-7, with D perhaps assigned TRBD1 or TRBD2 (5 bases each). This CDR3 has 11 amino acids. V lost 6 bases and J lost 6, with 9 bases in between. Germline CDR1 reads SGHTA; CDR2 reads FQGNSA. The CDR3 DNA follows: TGTGCCAGCAGTTTGGGGGTCGAGCAGTACTTC. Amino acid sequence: CASSLGVEQYF. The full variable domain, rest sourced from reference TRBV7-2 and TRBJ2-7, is GAGVSQSPSNKVTEKGKDVELRCDPISGHTALYWYRQSLGQGLEFLIYFQGNSAPDKSGLPSDRFSAERTGGSVSTLTIQRTQQEDSAVYLCASSLGVEQYFGPGTRLTVT.

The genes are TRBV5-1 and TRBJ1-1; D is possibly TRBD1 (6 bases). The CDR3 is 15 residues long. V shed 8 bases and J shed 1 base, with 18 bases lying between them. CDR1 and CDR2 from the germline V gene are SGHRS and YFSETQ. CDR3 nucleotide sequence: TGCGCCAGTAAGCTCGGGGCAGGGGCGAACACTGAAGCTTTCTTT. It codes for CASKLGAGANTEAFF.

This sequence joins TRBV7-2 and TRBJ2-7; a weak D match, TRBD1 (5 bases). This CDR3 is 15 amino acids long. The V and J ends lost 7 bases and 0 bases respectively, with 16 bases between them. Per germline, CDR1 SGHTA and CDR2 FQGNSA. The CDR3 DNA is TGTGCCAGCAACTCGACAGTCCTCAGCTCCTACGAGCAGTACTTC. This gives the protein CASNSTVLSSYEQYF.

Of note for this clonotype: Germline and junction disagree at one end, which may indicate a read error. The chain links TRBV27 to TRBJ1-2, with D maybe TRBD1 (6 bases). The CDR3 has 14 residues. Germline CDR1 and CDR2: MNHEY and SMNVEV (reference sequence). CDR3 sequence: CAGSPQSDSYGYTF. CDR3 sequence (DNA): TGTGCCGGCAGTCCCCAGTCGGACAGCTATGGCTACACCTTC.

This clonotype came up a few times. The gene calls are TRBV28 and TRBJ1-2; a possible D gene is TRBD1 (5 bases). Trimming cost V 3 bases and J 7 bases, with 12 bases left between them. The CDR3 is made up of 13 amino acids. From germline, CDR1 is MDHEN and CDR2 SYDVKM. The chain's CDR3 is CASSFRGASGYTF. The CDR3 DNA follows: TGTGCCAGCAGTTTTAGGGGCGCAAGTGGCTACACCTTC.

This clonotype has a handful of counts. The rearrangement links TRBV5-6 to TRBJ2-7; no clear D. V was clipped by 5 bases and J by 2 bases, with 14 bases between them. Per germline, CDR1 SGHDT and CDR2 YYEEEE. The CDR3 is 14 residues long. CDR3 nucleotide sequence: TGTGCCAGCAGTAGGGCCCGCCGCCCCTACGAGCAGTACTTC. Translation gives CASSRARRPYEQYF.

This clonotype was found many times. The CDR3 DNA follows: TGCGCCAGCAGCTCCGAGCGTAGCGGAAACAATGAGCAGTTCTTC. Its protein is CASSSERSGNNEQFF. The rearrangement joins TRBV5-1 to TRBJ2-1; D might be TRBD2 (6 bases). Trimming pared 3 bases from V and 5 bases from J, leaving 15 bases between. The CDR3 covers 15 residues. Germline-derived CDR1 and CDR2 are SGHRS and YFSETQ.

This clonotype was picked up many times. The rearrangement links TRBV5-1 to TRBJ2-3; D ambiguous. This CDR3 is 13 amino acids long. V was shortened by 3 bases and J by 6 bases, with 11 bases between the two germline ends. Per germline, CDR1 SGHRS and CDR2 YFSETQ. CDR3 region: CASSSNLGDTQYF. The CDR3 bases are TGCGCCAGCAGCTCCAACCTGGGGGATACGCAGTATTTT.

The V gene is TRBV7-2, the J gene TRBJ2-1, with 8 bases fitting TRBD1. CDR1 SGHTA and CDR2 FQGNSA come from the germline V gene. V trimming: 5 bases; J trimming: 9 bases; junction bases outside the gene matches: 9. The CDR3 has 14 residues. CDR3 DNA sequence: TGTGCCAGCAGCCTTACTGGACAGGGAAGTGAGCAGTTCTTC. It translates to CASSLTGQGSEQFF.